Following are 27 T cell receptor beta chains from one sample sequenced in a study of spatial heterogeneity in lung cancer. A single record per CDR3 protein comes from TCRdb applying MiXCR to the 5' RACE reads. The top ten clones hold 6.5% to 9% of a sample with about 21,000 distinct CDR3 sequences, around 4.3% of them seen once. Sample time point: sample taken at primary tumor resection. The source was PBMCs, collected at surgery. These TCRs come from a male donor with early-stage non-small cell lung cancer.

Ten or more counts support this clonotype. The CDR3 bases are TGTGCCAGCAGCAATACCGATACACGAAGCTCCTATAATTCACCCCTCCACTTT. Amino acids: CASSNTDTRSSYNSPLHF. This rearrangement joins TRBV21-1 to TRBJ1-6. TRBV21-1 is a pseudogene locus. The CDR3 spans 18 residues.

This clonotype was counted between two and nine times. The gene calls are TRBV6-5 and TRBJ1-2; D possibly corresponds to TRBD1 (6 bases). Trimming cost V 6 bases and J 2 bases, with 13 bases left between them. CDR1 is MNHEY, CDR2 SVGAGI, per germline. This CDR3 contains 14 residues. CDR3 sequence reads: CASSPGQSNYGYTF. The CDR3 bases are TGTGCCAGCAGCCCCGGACAGTCAAACTATGGCTACACCTTC.

Ten or more counts support this clonotype. This chain connects TRBV2 to TRBJ2-7; a possible D gene is TRBD1 (5 bases). Germline V lookup: CDR1 SNHLY, CDR2 FYNNEI. CDR3 length equals 15 residues. With 4 bases removed from V and 1 base from J, the gap between germline ends came to 14 bases. CDR3 coding DNA: TGTGCCAGCAGTGGAGTAGAGCAGGGTTCCTACGAGCAGTACTTC. Its translation: CASSGVEQGSYEQYF.

This clonotype was recorded a few times. The chain joins TRBV11-2 to TRBJ2-5; 10 bases align to TRBD1. With 5 bases clipped from V and 2 bases from J, the junction kept 5 bases outside the gene matches. CDR3 length equals 15 residues. CDR1 SGHAT and CDR2 FQNNGV come from the germline V gene. The CDR3 reads CASSGTGDLQETQYF. The CDR3 DNA reads as TGTGCCAGCAGCGGGACAGGGGACCTACAAGAGACCCAGTACTTC.

This clonotype was seen many times. The V call is TRBV7-2, the J call TRBJ1-1, with a weak D call TRBD1 (6 bases). This CDR3 has 16 residues. V lost 1 base to trimming and J lost 0 bases, with 12 bases between them. CDR1 is SGHTA, CDR2 FQGNSA, per germline. Written as DNA, the CDR3 is TGTGCCAGCAGCTTAGAGGGACAAATCATGAACACTGAAGCTTTCTTT. This encodes CASSLEGQIMNTEAFF.

This clonotype showed up many times. CDR3 sequence: CASSSPAGGRETQYF. The CDR3 nucleotides are TGTGCCAGCAGCTCCCCAGCGGGGGGGAGGGAGACCCAGTACTTC. The J gene is TRBJ2-5, the V gene TRBV7-2; TRBD2 agrees at 10 bases. Germline CDR1 and CDR2: SGHTA and FQGNSA. V was clipped by 4 bases and J by 5 bases; unmatched bases: 7. The length of the CDR3 is 15 residues.

Ten or more counts support this clonotype. The chain carries TRBV11-2 and TRBJ2-7; D is tentatively TRBD1 or TRBD2 (6 bases each). The CDR3 length is 14 residues. Germline CDR1 SGHAT, CDR2 FQNNGV. V dropped 6 bases and J dropped 7 bases, with 19 bases sitting between them. CDR3 DNA sequence: TGTGCCAGCAGAGGGACATCCGGAGGGGAAGAGCAGTACTTC. This codes for CASRGTSGGEEQYF.

This clonotype is categorized as medium-sized. The chain has TRBV29-1 and TRBJ2-3, with 10 bases identical to TRBD1. The CDR3 totals 14 residues. After removal of 8 bases from V and 4 bases from J, the junction contained 9 bases not matched to a gene. The V gene's germline CDR1 is SQVTM and CDR2 ANQGSEA. CDR3 loop: CSLFDRGLPDTQYF. CDR3 DNA: TGCAGCCTATTTGACAGGGGGCTTCCAGATACGCAGTATTTT.

This clonotype came up many times. This chain connects TRBV6-6 to TRBJ1-4, with D perhaps TRBD1 (5 bases). Germline CDR1 and CDR2: MNHNY and SVGAGI (reference sequence). The CDR3 consists of 11 residues. V gave up 5 bases and J gave up 7 bases, with 5 bases separating them. CDR3 in amino acids: CASSGAEKLFF. The CDR3 DNA reads as TGTGCCAGCAGTGGGGCTGAAAAACTGTTTTTT.

In this sample, this clonotype turned up many times. The chain couples TRBV7-2 to TRBJ1-2; D ambiguous. Germline V gene sequence: CDR1 SGHTA, CDR2 FQGNSA. Between the trimmed V and J ends, which lost 0 bases and 8 bases, there was a span of 10 bases. CDR3 length equals 13 residues. The CDR3 sequence is CASSLAPTGGYTF. The CDR3 nucleotides read TGTGCCAGCAGCTTAGCGCCAACGGGGGGCTACACCTTC.

In its sample, this clonotype was seen many times. The chain carries TRBV28 and TRBJ2-2, with 8 bases fitting TRBD1. Germline trimming cut 6 bases from V and 7 bases from J; bases unmatched to any gene: 7. Germline V CDR1 and CDR2: MDHEN, SYDVKM. CDR3 length: 14 amino acids. CDR3 amino acids: CASRTGGSGGELFF. The CDR3 DNA follows: TGTGCCAGCAGAACAGGGGGTAGCGGCGGGGAGCTGTTTTTT. The full variable domain, rest sourced from reference TRBV28 and TRBJ2-2, is DVKVTQSSRYLVKRTGEKVFLECVQDMDHENMFWYRQDPGLGLRLIYFSYDVKMKEKGDIPEGYSVSREKKERFSLILESASTNQTSMYLCASRTGGSGGELFFGEGSRLTVL.

This clonotype was recorded at least ten times. This chain joins TRBV12-3 or TRBV12-4 and TRBJ1-2; TRBD1 might be the D (6 bases). Trimming took 5 bases from V and 0 from J, leaving 16 bases between them. The CDR3 spans 16 residues. Here the CDR3 reads CASSRVTGTTNYGYTF. Written as DNA, the CDR3 is TGTGCCAGCAGTCGAGTAACCGGGACAACTAACTATGGCTACACCTTC.

This clonotype appeared many times. The gene calls are TRBV11-1 and TRBJ2-7, with a tentative D call TRBD2 (6 bases). This CDR3 is 14 amino acids long. Germline loops: CDR1 SGHAT, CDR2 FQDESV (reference sequence). Trimming pared 5 bases from V and 1 base from J, leaving 12 bases between. The CDR3 region is CASSAPGLSYEQYF. In nucleotides, the CDR3 is TGTGCCAGCAGCGCTCCGGGACTTTCCTACGAGCAGTACTTC. The variable domain in full, completed from reference TRBV11-1 and TRBJ2-7, reads EAEVAQSPRYKITEKSQAVAFWCDPISGHATLYWYRQILGQGPELLVQFQDESVVDDSQLPKDRFSAERLKGVDSTLKIQPAELGDSAMYLCASSAPGLSYEQYFGPGTRLTVT.

This clonotype occurred many times. This rearrangement joins TRBV7-2 to TRBJ1-2; D remains ambiguous. Germline assignment: CDR1 SGHTA and CDR2 FQGNSA. The V end was cut by 1 base, the J end by 0 bases, with 6 bases between. The CDR3 runs 14 residues. CDR3 DNA: TGTGCCAGCAGCTTAGAACGTTCTAACTATGGCTACACCTTC. This sequence encodes CASSLERSNYGYTF.

This clonotype was seen repeatedly, ten times or more. The chain joins TRBV18 to TRBJ2-1; D gene uncertain. Germline V gene sequence: CDR1 KGHSH, CDR2 LQKENI. CDR3 length equals 12 residues. Trimming removed 3 bases at V and 4 bases at J, with 4 bases between. Written as DNA, the CDR3 is TGTGCCAGCTCACCCGGATACAATGAGCAGTTCTTC. This encodes CASSPGYNEQFF.

The sample holds many counts of this clonotype. CDR3 in DNA: TGTGCCAGCAGCCAAGGTGGGGGGGTTGAAGCTTTCTTT. Amino acids: CASSQGGGVEAFF. V gene TRBV4-2 combines with J gene TRBJ1-1; D possibly corresponds to TRBD1 (5 bases). Trimming pared 1 base from V and 7 bases from J, leaving 10 bases between. Germline assignment: CDR1 LGHNA and CDR2 YNFKEQ. The CDR3 runs 13 residues.

This clonotype was found many times. V and J are TRBV28 and TRBJ2-4; 9 nucleotides agree with TRBD1. CDR1 and CDR2 from the germline V gene are MDHEN and SYDVKM. The CDR3 is 15 amino acids. Trimming at V came to 6 bases and at J to 0 bases, leaving 3 bases not matched to a gene. The DNA for the CDR3 is TGTGCCAGCAGCACAGGGGGCTCAGCCAAAAACATTCAGTACTTC. Its translation is CASSTGGSAKNIQYF. Full variable domain (rest looked up from reference TRBV28 and TRBJ2-4): DVKVTQSSRYLVKRTGEKVFLECVQDMDHENMFWYRQDPGLGLRLIYFSYDVKMKEKGDIPEGYSVSREKKERFSLILESASTNQTSMYLCASSTGGSAKNIQYFGAGTRLSVL.

This clonotype has at least ten counts. This sequence joins TRBV7-3 and TRBJ2-3, with D unresolved. The V end lost 5 bases, the J end lost 5 bases, and 11 bases lay between the germline ends. Germline assignment: CDR1 SGHTA and CDR2 FQGTGA. The CDR3 totals 13 residues. The CDR3 DNA reads as TGTGCCAGCAGCGATACGCGGAAAGATACGCAGTATTTT. Amino acid sequence: CASSDTRKDTQYF.

This clonotype is classed as medium-sized. This chain connects TRBV29-1 to TRBJ2-3, with TRBD1 matching 8 bases. The germline V gene has CDR1 SQVTM and CDR2 ANQGSEA. V lost 2 bases, J lost 2 bases, and 3 bases stayed unmatched. The CDR3 consists of 14 residues. This CDR3 reads CSVESGQDTDTQYF. CDR3 nucleotides: TGCAGCGTTGAATCGGGACAGGACACAGATACGCAGTATTTT.

This clonotype was recorded a few times. The V call is TRBV7-6, the J call TRBJ2-7, with TRBD2 matching over 14 bases. Germline V gives CDR1 SGHVS, CDR2 FNYEAQ. V dropped 1 base and J dropped 3; count of bases not matched to a gene: 2. The length of the CDR3 is 16 residues. The CDR3 here is CASSLGGTSGSYEQYF. Written as DNA, the CDR3 is TGTGCCAGCAGCTTAGGGGGGACTAGCGGGAGCTACGAGCAGTACTTC.

Many counts were recorded for this clonotype. The chain's CDR3 is CASIRLAGQTGELFF. The DNA for the CDR3 is TGTGCCAGCATCCGACTAGCGGGACAGACCGGGGAGCTGTTTTTT. This chain joins TRBV7-8 and TRBJ2-2; 11 bases are a match to TRBD2. The CDR3 totals 15 residues. The germline V gene has CDR1 SGHVS and CDR2 FQNEAQ. Trimming at V came to 7 bases and at J to 5 bases, leaving 6 bases not matched to a gene.

This clonotype was picked up many times. The chain uses TRBV7-9 and TRBJ1-5; D is unresolved. The CDR3 sequence is 16 residues long. V was trimmed by 5 bases and J by 3 bases, leaving 17 bases between them. Germline CDR1 is SEHNR and CDR2 is FQNEAQ (reference sequence). CDR3 sequence (DNA): TGTGCCAGCAGCGATGAGAGGACCGTCAACAATCAGCCCCAGCATTTT. It yields the protein CASSDERTVNNQPQHF.

This clonotype has at least ten counts. J is TRBJ1-6 and V is TRBV7-9; D uncertain. Trimming pared 2 bases from V and 5 bases from J, leaving 7 bases between. Germline CDR1 and CDR2: SEHNR and FQNEAQ (reference sequence). The CDR3 spans 14 residues. The CDR3 region has the DNA TGTGCCAGCAGCTTAATTCCTGATAATTCACCCCTCCACTTT. Its protein product is CASSLIPDNSPLHF.

This clonotype showed up just a few times. The chain combines TRBV7-9 with TRBJ2-5; TRBD2 matches at 10 bases. CDR3 length: 14 residues. Looked up from germline, CDR1 is SEHNR and CDR2 is FQNEAQ (reference sequence). Trimming took 4 bases from V and 7 from J; bases not matched to a gene: 6. CDR3 bases: TGTGCCAGCAGCTCCACTAGCGGGGATTTGACCCAGTACTTC. It specifies CASSSTSGDLTQYF.

The chain carries TRBV20-1 and TRBJ2-2; 10 bases agree with TRBD1. J gave up 9 bases and V 5 bases, and 3 bases lay outside the gene matches. The CDR3 covers 12 residues. CDR1 DFQATT and CDR2 SNEGSKA come from the germline V gene (reference sequence). The CDR3 nucleotides are TGCAGTGCTCGGGACAGGGGACGGGAGCTGTTTTTT. Its translation is CSARDRGRELFF.

This clonotype was seen a few times. This chain joins TRBV6-2 or TRBV6-3 and TRBJ2-2; D not certain. The length of the CDR3 is 13 residues. Trimming took off 4 bases at V and 6 bases at J, with 9 bases between the two ends. Germline V lookup: CDR1 MNHEY, CDR2 SVGEGT. The CDR3 loop reads CASSSRHSGELFF. The DNA of the CDR3 is TGTGCCAGCAGTTCACGACATTCCGGGGAGCTGTTTTTT.

This clonotype was observed many times. The gene calls are TRBV20-1 and TRBJ2-7; 11 bases align to TRBD2. CDR1 DFQATT and CDR2 SNEGSKA come from the germline V gene (reference sequence). The CDR3 is 16 amino acids. The V and J ends lost 6 bases and 2 bases, in that order; junction bases with no gene match: 12. The CDR3 nucleotides are TGCAGTGCCGAAGGGACTAGCGGTACGGGGACCTACGAGCAGTACTTC. Translated: CSAEGTSGTGTYEQYF.